These 27 T cell receptor beta chains were all obtained from the same sample, sequenced in a study of tissue T cells after allogeneic stem cell transplantation. As to time point: mouse harvest day 14 after allogeneic transplant. Tail vein injection delivered 10^7 T-cell-depleted bone marrow cells and 10^6 splenic CD5+ T cells. Repertoires were generated with immunoSEQ multiplex PCR, while TCRdb's copy carries only in-frame clones and drops some. The repertoire holds several thousand clones, with roughly half as singletons. Sample: gut tissue. These receptors came from a female BALB/c mouse given C57BL/6 T cells with graft-versus-host disease after an allogeneic hematopoietic cell transplant.

Notes on this clone: These gene names are mouse names. The DNA ends 1 residue before the CDR3 does, and the rest of the CDR3 is filled in from the germline J gene. The chain links TRBV16 to TRBJ2-5, with D unresolved. Germline lookup yields CDR1 SGHSA and CDR2 FRNQAP. CDR3 length equals 14 residues. V was shortened by 6 bases and J by 0 bases, with 10 bases between the two germline ends. The CDR3 is CASRSPVNQDTQYF. The sequenced CDR3 bases are TGTGCAAGCAGGAGCCCTGTTAACCAAGACACCCAGTAC.

Points on this clone: Gene names follow the mouse nomenclature. Read data end 1 residue before the CDR3 end; the end is taken from the germline J gene. The V and J genes are TRBV13-1 and TRBJ1-4, with 11 bases lining up with TRBD1. Germline V gene data show CDR1 as NSHNY and CDR2 as SYGAGN. V trimming: 3 bases; J trimming: 3 bases; junction bases outside the gene matches: 7. The CDR3 extends over 17 amino acids. The sequenced part of the CDR3 DNA is TGTGCCAGCAGTGCCTTGGGACAGGGGGTAACCAACGAAAGATTATTT. Translating gives CASSALGQGVTNERLF. The CDR3 as a whole reads CASSALGQGVTNERLFF.

Only a few counts were recorded for this clone. The gene symbols are mouse symbols. The CDR3 extends 1 residue past the end of the read, so its final part is completed from the germline J gene. The J gene is TRBJ2-7, the V gene TRBV26; 8 bases line up with TRBD2. With 2 bases clipped from V and 6 bases from J, the junction kept 3 bases outside the gene matches. CDR3 length equals 13 residues. Germline V lookup: CDR1 KGHPV, CDR2 FQNQEV (reference sequence). The CDR3 bases that were read are TGTGCCAGCAGTCTGAGGGGGGGCAGTGAACAGTAC. As protein: CASSLRGGSEQY. The CDR3, in full, reads CASSLRGGSEQYF.

This clone was detected only a few times. The germline and genes are mouse ones. Read data end 1 residue before the CDR3 end; the end is taken from the germline J gene. This chain links TRBV22 with TRBJ2-7; the DNA was not compared with TRBD2, the D call given in the table. TRBV22 is classified as a pseudogene. This CDR3 is 12 amino acids long. The CDR3: CASSGTAYEQYF. The covered CDR3 bases are TGTGCCAGCAGTGGTACTGCCTATGAACAGTAC.

In this sample, this clone turned up a few times. Mouse gene names and germline throughout. Sequencing ends 1 residue short of the CDR3 end; the germline J gene provides the rest. V usage is TRBV13-2 and J usage is TRBJ2-5; the match to TRBD2 covers 12 bases. Germline CDR1 reads NNHNN; CDR2 reads SYGAGS (reference sequence). V gave up 3 bases and J gave up 1 base; unmatched junction bases: 3. The CDR3 has 16 residues. The sequenced CDR3 bases are TGTGCCAGCGGTGGGGGACTGGGGGGCTACCAAGACACCCAGTAC. Translation: CASGGGLGGYQDTQY. The CDR3 as a whole reads CASGGGLGGYQDTQYF.

With respect to this clone: Gene and germline names: mouse. The CDR3 is cut off 1 residue early in the read; its end comes from the germline J gene. The V call is TRBV26, the J call TRBJ2-4; the match to TRBD1 covers 7 bases. From germline, CDR1 is KGHPV and CDR2 FQNQEV (reference sequence). J was trimmed by 5 bases and V by 6 bases; bases with no gene match: 2. The CDR3 spans 12 residues. The sequenced part of the CDR3 DNA is TGTGCCAGCAGCCCAGGGGGAAACACCTTGTAC. Translated: CASSPGGNTLY. The whole CDR3 region reads CASSPGGNTLYF.

A word on this clone: Genes and germline are mouse. The CDR3 is cut off 1 residue early in the read; its end comes from the germline J gene. This chain connects TRBV23 to TRBJ2-5; the table's D call, TRBD1, was not checked against the DNA. Germline CDR1 KGHTA, CDR2 FQNQQP. The CDR3 runs to 13 residues. The sequenced part of the CDR3 DNA is TGCTCCAGCAGTCTGACAGACCAAGACACCCAGTAC. Translated, it gives CSSSLTDQDTQY. The whole CDR3 region reads CSSSLTDQDTQYF.

Note on this clone: Mouse gene names and germline throughout. The CDR3 end falls 1 residue outside the read, so it is completed with the germline J gene. V is TRBV12-2 and J is TRBJ1-4; D remains unclear. The CDR3 extends over 12 amino acids. Between the trimmed V and J ends, which lost 0 bases and 3 bases, there was a span of 1 base. Germline assignment: CDR1 SGHLS and CDR2 HYDKME. Incomplete CDR3 DNA: TGTGCCAGCTCTCTCCCCAACGAAAGATTATTT. This gives the protein CASSLPNERLF. The complete CDR3 reads CASSLPNERLFF.

In the case of this clone: Gene names denote mouse genes. The read ends 1 residue before the CDR3 terminus; that terminus is restored from the germline J gene. This chain connects TRBV26 to TRBJ2-2, with 7 bases aligning to TRBD1. The CDR3 is 15 amino acids. CDR1 and CDR2 (germline): KGHPV, FQNQEV (reference sequence). The ends lost 4 bases at V and 2 bases at J; junction bases unmatched: 4. The CDR3 spells CASSPDRANTGQLYF. CDR3 DNA (partial): TGTGCCAGCAGTCCTGACAGGGCCAACACCGGGCAGCTCTAC.

As concerns this clone: These gene names are mouse names. The read finishes 1 residue shy of the CDR3 end, and the germline J gene is used to complete it. This chain connects TRBV26 to TRBJ1-3; D possibly corresponds to TRBD1 (6 bases). V lost 4 bases and J lost 0, with 13 bases in between. The germline V gene encodes CDR1 KGHPV and CDR2 FQNQEV (reference sequence). This CDR3 spans 16 amino acids. The CDR3 reads CASSPPGQYSGNTLYF. Partial CDR3 DNA: TGTGCCAGCAGTCCCCCGGGACAATATTCTGGAAATACGCTCTAT.

Note on this clone: Gene names follow the mouse nomenclature. This CDR3 is CASGEWATNTGQLYF. Partial CDR3 DNA: TGTGCCAGCGGTGAATGGGCAACAAACACCGGGCAGCTCTAC. This chain links TRBV13-2 with TRBJ2-2; no clear D. The CDR3 goes on 1 residue after the read ends, and that part is filled in from the germline J gene. This CDR3 contains 15 residues. Per the germline V gene, CDR1 is NNHNN and CDR2 is SYGAGS (reference sequence). The V gene lost 2 bases and the J gene lost 0 bases, with 8 bases spanning the gap.

A remark on this clone: Gene names and germline refer to mouse. With the read ending 1 residue before the CDR3 end, the germline J gene is used to fill in that end. The chain combines TRBV2 with TRBJ1-2, with TRBD1 matching over 10 bases. Germline V lookup: CDR1 LGHNA, CDR2 YSYQKL. The CDR3 has 16 residues. Losses at the gene ends were 0 bases for V and 2 bases for J; bases not matched to a gene: 3. The CDR3 protein is CASSQDAGQGNSDYTF. The CDR3 DNA, read in part, is TGTGCCAGCAGCCAAGATGCGGGACAGGGGAACTCCGACTACACC.

This clone was observed a handful of times. The gene symbols are mouse symbols. From the germline J gene comes the end of the CDR3, since the read stops 1 residue before it. The V gene is TRBV26, the J gene TRBJ2-4; D is possibly TRBD2 (5 bases). Germline loops: CDR1 KGHPV, CDR2 FQNQEV (reference sequence). Trimming removed 0 bases at V and 3 bases at J, with 7 bases between. The CDR3 is made up of 14 amino acids. The sequenced CDR3 bases are TGTGCCAGCAGTCTGTCAGGACTCCAAAACACCTTGTAC. It yields the protein CASSLSGLQNTLY. The whole CDR3 sequence is CASSLSGLQNTLYF.

Remarks on this clone: Gene names refer to mouse genes. The CDR3 is cut off 1 residue early in the read; its end comes from the germline J gene. The genes are TRBV31 and TRBJ2-5; 9 bases are a match to TRBD1. Germline V gene sequence: CDR1 GKSSPN, CDR2 SITVG. Unmatched junction bases numbered 2, after V lost 3 bases and J lost 4 bases. The CDR3 extends over 13 amino acids. CDR3 bases read: TGTGCCTGGAGCCGGGACAGGGAAGACACCCAGTAC. This sequence encodes CAWSRDREDTQY. The full-length CDR3 reads as CAWSRDREDTQYF.

For this clone: Each gene name is a mouse one. The observed sequence ends 1 residue before the CDR3 terminus, with the missing tail filled in from the germline J gene. The chain couples TRBV26 to TRBJ1-2; no firm D call. CDR1 is KGHPV and CDR2 is FQNQEV in the germline V gene (reference sequence). V lost 0 bases to trimming and J lost 1 base, with 6 bases between them. The CDR3 length is 14 residues. CDR3 DNA (partial): TGTGCCAGCAGTCTGTCTGTCAGAAACTCCGACTACACC. Translated, it gives CASSLSVRNSDYT. The whole CDR3 reads CASSLSVRNSDYTF.

Details on this clone: Gene names and germline refer to mouse. The read comes to an end 1 residue before the CDR3 does, leaving the germline J gene to fill in the end. The rearrangement joins TRBV13-3 to TRBJ2-4, with 9 bases matching TRBD2. J was trimmed by 0 bases and V by 5 bases; bases with no gene match: 7. CDR3 length equals 16 residues. Germline-derived CDR1 and CDR2 are NNHDY and SYVADS. The CDR3 bases that were read are TGTGCCAGCAGCTCCGGGACTGGGTTTAGTCAAAACACCTTGTAC. Amino acids: CASSSGTGFSQNTLY. The whole CDR3 region reads CASSSGTGFSQNTLYF.

This clone was recorded only once. Mouse gene names and germline throughout. The sequenced fragment ends 1 residue before the CDR3 boundary, so the rest is inferred from the germline J gene. V and J are TRBV13-3 and TRBJ1-6; 7 bases agree with TRBD1. TRBJ1-6 has ORF status, its function being uncertain. Trimming at V came to 0 bases and at J to 10 bases, leaving 1 base not matched to a gene. The CDR3 spans 13 residues. Germline values: CDR1 NNHDY, CDR2 SYVADS. CDR3 DNA, as far as it was read: TGTGCCAGCAGTGATGACAGGGGATCGCCCCTCTAC. The encoded protein is CASSDDRGSPLY. The CDR3 as a whole reads CASSDDRGSPLYF.

As to this clone: The gene symbols are mouse symbols. From the germline J gene comes the end of the CDR3, since the read stops 1 residue before it. V and J are TRBV13-1 and TRBJ1-1, with 10 positions matching TRBD1. Germline CDR1 NSHNY, CDR2 SYGAGN. The CDR3 is 14 amino acids. The V and J ends lost 1 base and 5 bases, in that order; junction bases with no gene match: 2. CDR3 loop: CASSDRGQGTEVFF. The sequenced CDR3 bases are TGTGCCAGCAGTGATAGGGGACAGGGGACAGAAGTCTTC.

This clone was counted once. Germline and genes: mouse. Read data end 1 residue before the CDR3 end; the end is taken from the germline J gene. V gene TRBV23 combines with J gene TRBJ1-3. CDR3 length: 13 residues. Germline CDR1 is KGHTA and CDR2 is FQNQQP. CDR3 amino acids: CSSSRRLGNTLYF. Partial CDR3 DNA: TGCTCCAGCAGCCGTAGACTTGGAAATACGCTCTAT. Full variable domain (outside the CDR3, taken from reference TRBV23 and TRBJ1-3): DAAVTQKPRYLIKMKGQEAEMKCIPEKGHTAVFWYQQKQSKELKFLIYFQNQQPLDQIDMVKERFSAVCPSSSLCSLGIRTCEAEDSALYLCSSSRRLGNTLYFGEGSRLIVV.

By frequency in the sample, this clone is large. The gene names here belong to mouse. The CDR3 region is CASSPTVSYEQYF. The sequenced part of the CDR3 DNA is TGTGCAAGCAGCCCGACAGTCTCCTATGAACAGTAC. The genes are TRBV16 and TRBJ2-7; TRBD1 is a possible D gene (5 bases). The CDR3 is cut off 1 residue early in the read; its end comes from the germline J gene. This CDR3 is built from 13 residues. V was trimmed by 5 bases and J by 0 bases, leaving 8 bases between them. Germline CDR1 is SGHSA and CDR2 is FRNQAP.

By frequency in the sample, this clone is large. Mouse names are used for the genes. CDR3 bases read: TGTGCCAGCAGTCTGAGACTGGGATATGAACAGTAC. Translating it yields CASSLRLGYEQY. From start to end, the CDR3 is CASSLRLGYEQYF. The V call is TRBV26, the J call TRBJ2-7, with TRBD2 matching over 7 bases. The CDR3 extends 1 residue past the end of the read, so its final part is completed from the germline J gene. Germline CDR1 and CDR2: KGHPV and FQNQEV (reference sequence). V gave up 2 bases and J gave up 4 bases; unmatched junction bases: 2. This CDR3 contains 13 residues.

The sample holds a few counts of this clone. Gene names and germline match the mouse. Read data end 1 residue before the CDR3 end; the end is taken from the germline J gene. V usage is TRBV16 and J usage is TRBJ2-5, with D hard to call. The germline V gene has CDR1 SGHSA and CDR2 FRNQAP. V lost 4 bases, J lost 1 base, and 0 bases lay in between. The CDR3 extends over 11 amino acids. The part of the CDR3 DNA that was read is TGTGCAAGCAGCTACCAAGACACCCAGTAC. Protein: CASSYQDTQY. The full CDR3 is CASSYQDTQYF.

The table lists this clone with a few counts. All gene names here are mouse names. The CDR3 extends 1 residue past the end of the read, so its final part is completed from the germline J gene. The chain recombines TRBV26 with TRBJ1-2, with 10 bases fitting TRBD1. Germline CDR1 KGHPV, CDR2 FQNQEV (reference sequence). J was trimmed by 1 base and V by 2 bases; bases with no gene match: 1. The CDR3 consists of 15 residues. CDR3 amino acids: CASSLGQGGNSDYTF. The CDR3 DNA, read in part, is TGTGCCAGCAGTCTGGGACAGGGGGGAAACTCCGACTACACC.

About this clone: Each gene name is a mouse one. The missing CDR3 end, 1 residue past where the read stops, is filled in from the germline J gene. The chain is built from TRBV13-1 and TRBJ2-4; TRBD2 matches at 8 bases. This CDR3 has 14 residues. CDR1 NSHNY and CDR2 SYGAGN come from the germline V gene. V lost 3 bases, J lost 2 bases, and 2 bases stayed unmatched. The CDR3 loop is CASSGLGFQNTLYF. CDR3 DNA, as far as it was read: TGTGCCAGCAGTGGACTGGGGTTTCAAAACACCTTGTAC.

This clone was seen a few times. Genes and germline are mouse. The sequenced fragment ends 1 residue before the CDR3 boundary, so the rest is inferred from the germline J gene. V gene TRBV26 combines with J gene TRBJ2-7, with 10 bases that match TRBD2. The V and J ends lost 0 bases and 2 bases, in that order; junction bases with no gene match: 1. The CDR3 has 15 amino acids. From germline, CDR1 is KGHPV and CDR2 FQNQEV (reference sequence). Partial CDR3 DNA: TGTGCCAGCAGTCTGTCGGACTGGGGGACCTATGAACAGTAC. Protein sequence: CASSLSDWGTYEQY. In full, the CDR3 reads CASSLSDWGTYEQYF.

Only a few counts were recorded for this clone. Genes and germline come from the mouse. Read coverage stops 1 residue before the CDR3 terminus; the germline J gene supplies the remainder. The V and J genes are TRBV19 and TRBJ2-4, with D unclear. V shed 0 bases and J shed 1 base, with 9 bases lying between them. Germline V gene sequence: CDR1 FNHDT, CDR2 SITEND (reference sequence). There are 15 residues in the CDR3. The CDR3 bases that were read are TGTGCCAGCAGTATAGAAAGGGTTGGTCAAAACACCTTGTAC. Protein sequence: CASSIERVGQNTLY. The complete CDR3 sequence is CASSIERVGQNTLYF.

As concerns this clone: Gene names and germline refer to mouse. Read data end 1 residue before the CDR3 end; the end is taken from the germline J gene. This rearrangement joins TRBV3 to TRBJ2-7; 8 bases are shared with TRBD2. After removal of 2 bases from V and 5 bases from J, the junction contained 5 bases not matched to a gene. Germline CDR1 reads SNHLY; CDR2 reads FYNGKV (reference sequence). This CDR3 contains 14 residues. The sequenced part of the CDR3 DNA is TGTGCCAGCAGCTTACCCCTGGGGGGTGATGAACAGTAC. Translating it yields CASSLPLGGDEQY. The CDR3 reads in full as CASSLPLGGDEQYF.